Presented here are 8 T cell receptor beta chains from one specimen sequenced in a study of T cell changes during pregnancy in multiple sclerosis. This table comes from immunoSEQ multiplex PCR, and its TCRdb copy is limited to in-frame clones, with some not included. This table holds roughly 47,000 clones, 80% to 90% found once. The input for sequencing was CD4+ T cells from peripheral blood mononuclear cells, taken after pregnancy. These TCRs come from a female donor with multiple sclerosis, enrolled in a pregnancy study.

The rearrangement links TRBV4-1 to TRBJ2-7; perhaps TRBD1 as D (6 bases). Germline CDR1 reads MGHRA; CDR2 reads YSYEKL. V was clipped by 1 base and J by 0 bases, with 10 bases between them. The length of the CDR3 is 15 residues. The CDR3 DNA reads TGCGCCAGCAGCCAAGGAGCAGGGGTCTCCTACGAGCAGTACTTC. The encoded protein is CASSQGAGVSYEQYF.

The rearrangement joins TRBV6-1 to TRBJ1-2; possibly TRBD1 for D (6 bases). V lost 3 bases, J lost 8 bases, and 13 bases lay in between. The CDR3 spans 13 residues. Germline V CDR1 and CDR2: MNHNS, SASEGT. The CDR3: CASSDPTQGGYTF. Written as DNA, the CDR3 is TGTGCCAGCAGTGATCCTACTCAGGGGGGCTACACCTTC.

The rearrangement uses TRBV27 and TRBJ2-7, with D tentatively TRBD2 (6 bases). The germline V gene has CDR1 MNHEY and CDR2 SMNVEV (reference sequence). CDR3 length: 13 residues. V was clipped by 10 bases and J by 0 bases, with 13 bases between them. CDR3 protein: CAIRARDSYEQYF. Here the CDR3 DNA reads TGTGCCATAAGAGCGCGGGACTCCTACGAGCAGTACTTC.

This clone has only one observation. This chain connects TRBV18 to TRBJ2-1, with 14 positions matching TRBD2. Trimming at V came to 1 base and at J to 5 bases, leaving 4 bases not matched to a gene. The CDR3 totals 17 residues. The germline V gene has CDR1 KGHSH and CDR2 LQKENI. The CDR3 coding sequence is TGTGCCAGCTCACCACTAGAGGGACTAGCGGGAGACAATGAGCAGTTCTTC. Translated, it gives CASSPLEGLAGDNEQFF.

The rearrangement joins TRBV14 to TRBJ2-5; no clear D. CDR1 is SGHDN and CDR2 is FVKESK in the germline V gene. Trimming left V 4 bases short and J 2 bases short, with 2 bases between. CDR3 size: 11 residues. The CDR3 loop reads CASSPQETQYF. DNA for the CDR3: TGTGCCAGCAGCCCACAAGAGACCCAGTACTTC.

This chain links TRBV5-1 with TRBJ2-7; the D gene is possibly TRBD1 (5 bases). CDR1 and CDR2 (germline): SGHRS, YFSETQ. The CDR3 loop spans 15 amino acids. Trimming shortened V by 0 bases and J by 5 bases, and 15 bases separated the two germline ends. The CDR3 DNA is TGCGCCAGCAGCTTGGCCCCCCAGGGTACGCACGAGCAGTACTTC. It encodes CASSLAPQGTHEQYF.

This clone was counted between two and nine times. The chain links TRBV7-9 to TRBJ1-2; D is uncertain. This CDR3 has 12 amino acids. V shed 1 base and J shed 8 bases, with 8 bases lying between them. Germline V lookup: CDR1 SEHNR, CDR2 FQNEAQ (reference sequence). The CDR3 here is CASSLERLGYTF. In DNA, the CDR3 is TGTGCCAGCAGCTTAGAGAGGTTGGGCTACACCTTC.

The rearrangement uses TRBV27 and TRBJ2-3; 7 nucleotides match TRBD1. This CDR3 is built from 16 residues. Germline V gene sequence: CDR1 MNHEY, CDR2 SMNVEV (reference sequence). Unmatched junction bases numbered 7, after V lost 3 bases and J lost 1 base. The CDR3 DNA sequence: TGTGCCAGCAGTTTGGACCCCGGGACAGGCACAGATACGCAGTATTTT. It translates to CASSLDPGTGTDTQYF.